The clone carrying this T cell receptor (beta chain) was seen many times. Its target is not known. TCR beta CDR3 amplification used RNA transcripts. A first-round RT-PCR used HTBI primers, followed by a second-round multiplex PCR. One entry per CDR3 protein, called by TCRdb with MiXCR from the multiplex PCR reads. The profile covers some 350,000 distinct CDR3 sequences, with approximately 17% appearing a single time and 2.4% taken by the ten largest. This record belongs to a study of Graves' ophthalmopathy and Graves' hyperthyroidism. Study overall: Peripheral blood samples were taken at initial diagnosis, before any treatment. Study results and caveats: Researchers report that a 13-signature model separated ophthalmopathy from stable hyperthyroidism, posting around 90% sensitivity and 75% to 84% specificity. Among expanded thyroid clonotypes above 0.001 frequency, most also occurred in blood.

V gave up 5 bases and J gave up 1 base, with 9 bases separating them. The CDR3 runs 13 residues. CDR1 is SNHLY, CDR2 FYNNEI, per germline. Symptoms, serum thyroxine and TRAb, thyroid ultrasound, and orbital computed tomography formed the diagnostic basis. Sequenced sample: peripheral blood. V usage is TRBV2 and J usage is TRBJ2-7; possible D gene TRBD1, 5 bases. The clonotype originates from an adult woman with stable Graves' hyperthyroidism. The CDR3 reads CASSFDRSYEQYF. Here the CDR3 DNA reads TGTGCCAGCAGTTTCGACAGATCCTACGAGCAGTACTTC. Supplemented by reference TRBV2 and TRBJ2-7, the full variable domain reads EPEVTQTPSHQVTQMGQEVILRCVPISNHLYFYWYRQILGQKVEFLVSFYNNEISEKSEIFDDQFSVERPDGSNFTLKIRSTKLEDSAMYFCASSFDRSYEQYFGPGTRLTVT.